This T cell receptor (beta chain) emerged from a study of human T cells and chemical hapten exposure. Background on the study: Minor volume differences among pooled libraries chiefly drove per-sample TCR yield variation.

Time point here: healthy volunteer bleed at 2 weeks. Whole blood, unfractionated, served as the material for total RNA extraction. Whole-study results and caveats: The number of TCRs above 1 in 1000 frequency did not change after DPC sensitization.

Points on this clonotype: The target antigen is unknown.

MiXCR was run by TCRdb on the RACE reads, yielding one entry per CDR3 protein. The sample has 100,000 to 150,000 distinct CDR3 sequences; around 8.3% are singletons. V was pared by 0 bases and J by 2 bases, with 8 bases between. Germline V CDR1 and CDR2: ENHRY, SYGVKD. This CDR3 is 14 amino acids long. The sample consisted of whole blood. This receptor was obtained from a male donor in good health. Some clones in this sample may be carry-over from other donors' samples. The V call is TRBV10-3, the J call TRBJ2-7; weak D call: TRBD1 (6 bases). CDR3 coding DNA: TGTGCCATCAGTGAGTCCGACAGGACCTACGAGCAGTACTTC. Amino acids: CAISESDRTYEQYF.